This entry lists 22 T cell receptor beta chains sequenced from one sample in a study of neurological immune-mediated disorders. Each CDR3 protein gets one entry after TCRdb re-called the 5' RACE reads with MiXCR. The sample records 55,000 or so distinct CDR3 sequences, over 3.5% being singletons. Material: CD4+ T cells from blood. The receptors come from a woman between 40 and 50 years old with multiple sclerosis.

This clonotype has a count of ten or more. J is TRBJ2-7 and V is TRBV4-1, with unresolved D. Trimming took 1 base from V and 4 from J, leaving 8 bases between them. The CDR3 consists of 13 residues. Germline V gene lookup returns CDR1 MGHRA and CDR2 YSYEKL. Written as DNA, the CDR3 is TGCGCCAGCAGCCAAGGACTGGGGTACGAGCAGTACTTC. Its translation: CASSQGLGYEQYF.

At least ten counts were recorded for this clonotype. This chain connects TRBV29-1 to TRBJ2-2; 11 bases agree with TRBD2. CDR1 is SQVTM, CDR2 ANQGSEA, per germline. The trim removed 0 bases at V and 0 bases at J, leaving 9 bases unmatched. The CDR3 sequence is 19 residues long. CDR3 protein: CSVEDLLAGGRPNTGELFF. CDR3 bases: TGCAGCGTTGAAGATCTCCTAGCGGGGGGCCGACCGAACACCGGGGAGCTGTTTTTT.

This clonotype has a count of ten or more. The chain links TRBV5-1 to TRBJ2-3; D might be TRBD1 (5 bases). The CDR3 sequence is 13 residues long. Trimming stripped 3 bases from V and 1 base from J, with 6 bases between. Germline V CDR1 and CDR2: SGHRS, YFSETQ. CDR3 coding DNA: TGCGCCAGCAGCTCGACAGGCACAGATACGCAGTATTTT. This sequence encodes CASSSTGTDTQYF.

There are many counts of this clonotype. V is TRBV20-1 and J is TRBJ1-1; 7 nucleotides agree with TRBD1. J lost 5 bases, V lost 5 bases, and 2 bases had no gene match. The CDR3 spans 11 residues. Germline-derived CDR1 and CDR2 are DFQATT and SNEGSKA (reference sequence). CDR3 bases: TGCAGTGCTCCGGACAGGACTGAAGCTTTCTTT. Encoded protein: CSAPDRTEAFF.

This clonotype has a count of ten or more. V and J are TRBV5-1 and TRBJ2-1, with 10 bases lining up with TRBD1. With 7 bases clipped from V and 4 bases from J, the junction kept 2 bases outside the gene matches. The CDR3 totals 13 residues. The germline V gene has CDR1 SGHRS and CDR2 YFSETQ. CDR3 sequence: CASQGQGYNEQFF. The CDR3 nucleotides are TGCGCCAGCCAGGGACAGGGGTACAATGAGCAGTTCTTC.

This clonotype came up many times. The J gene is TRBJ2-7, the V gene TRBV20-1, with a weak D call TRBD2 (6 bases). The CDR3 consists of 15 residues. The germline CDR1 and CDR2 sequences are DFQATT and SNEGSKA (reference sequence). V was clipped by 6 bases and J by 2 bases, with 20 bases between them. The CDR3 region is CSAPRSGGLAYEQYF. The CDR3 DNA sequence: TGCAGTGCACCACGGAGTGGAGGGCTAGCCTACGAGCAGTACTTC.

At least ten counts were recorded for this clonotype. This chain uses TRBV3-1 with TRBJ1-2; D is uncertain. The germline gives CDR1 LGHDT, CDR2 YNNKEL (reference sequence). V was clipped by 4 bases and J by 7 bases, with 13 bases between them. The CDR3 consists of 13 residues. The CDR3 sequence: CASSPYQAGGYTF. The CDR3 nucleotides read TGTGCCAGCAGCCCGTATCAGGCAGGTGGCTACACCTTC.

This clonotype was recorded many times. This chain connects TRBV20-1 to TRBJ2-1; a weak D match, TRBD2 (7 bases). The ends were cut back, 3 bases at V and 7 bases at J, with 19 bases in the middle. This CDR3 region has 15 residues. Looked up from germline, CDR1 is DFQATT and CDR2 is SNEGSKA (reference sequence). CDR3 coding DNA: TGCAGTGCTAGCCCCGGGAAGGGGGGGCAAAATGAGCAGTTCTTC. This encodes CSASPGKGGQNEQFF.

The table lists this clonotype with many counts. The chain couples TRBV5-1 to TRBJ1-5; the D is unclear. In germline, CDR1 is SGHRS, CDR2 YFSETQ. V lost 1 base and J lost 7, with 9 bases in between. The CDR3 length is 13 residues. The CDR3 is CASSLNWEQPQHF. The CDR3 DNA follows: TGCGCCAGCAGCTTGAATTGGGAACAGCCCCAGCATTTT.

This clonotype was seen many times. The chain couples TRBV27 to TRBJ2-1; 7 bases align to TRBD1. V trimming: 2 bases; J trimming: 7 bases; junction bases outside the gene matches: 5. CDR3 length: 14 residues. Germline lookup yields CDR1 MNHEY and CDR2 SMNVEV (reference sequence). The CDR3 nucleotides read TGTGCCAGCAGTTTAATGGGCAGGGGGAATGAGCAGTTCTTC. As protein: CASSLMGRGNEQFF.

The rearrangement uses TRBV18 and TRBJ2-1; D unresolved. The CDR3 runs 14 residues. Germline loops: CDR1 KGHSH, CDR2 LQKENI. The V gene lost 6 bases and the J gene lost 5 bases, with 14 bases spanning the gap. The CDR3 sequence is CASSPEIDHNEQFF. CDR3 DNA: TGTGCCAGCTCCCCCGAGATAGATCACAATGAGCAGTTCTTC.

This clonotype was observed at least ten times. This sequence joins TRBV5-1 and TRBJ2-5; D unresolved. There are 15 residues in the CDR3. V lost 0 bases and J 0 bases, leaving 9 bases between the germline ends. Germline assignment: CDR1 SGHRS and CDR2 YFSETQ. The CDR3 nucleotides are TGCGCCAGCAGCTTGGGGAACAGCAACCAAGAGACCCAGTACTTC. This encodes CASSLGNSNQETQYF.

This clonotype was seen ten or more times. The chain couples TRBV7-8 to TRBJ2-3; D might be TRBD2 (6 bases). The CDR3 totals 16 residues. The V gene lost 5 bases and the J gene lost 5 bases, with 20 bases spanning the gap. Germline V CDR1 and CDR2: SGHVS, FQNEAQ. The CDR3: CASSASGGLLGDTQYF. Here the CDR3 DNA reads TGTGCCAGCAGCGCCTCCGGAGGGTTACTAGGAGATACGCAGTATTTT.

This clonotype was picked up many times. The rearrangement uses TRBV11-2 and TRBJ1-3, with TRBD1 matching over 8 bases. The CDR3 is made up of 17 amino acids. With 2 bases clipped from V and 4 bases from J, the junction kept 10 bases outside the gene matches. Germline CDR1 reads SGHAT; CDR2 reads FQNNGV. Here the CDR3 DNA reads TGTGCCAGCAGCTTAAACCCCAGGGGGCCATCAGGAAACACCATATATTTT. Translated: CASSLNPRGPSGNTIYF.

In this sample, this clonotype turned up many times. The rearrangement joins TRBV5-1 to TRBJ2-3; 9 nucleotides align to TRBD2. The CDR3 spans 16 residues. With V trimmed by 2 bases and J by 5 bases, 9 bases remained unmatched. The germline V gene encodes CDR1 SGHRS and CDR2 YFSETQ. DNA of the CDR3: TGCGCCAGCAGCTTAGGCGGTAGCGGGGGCCTAGATACGCAGTATTTT. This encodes CASSLGGSGGLDTQYF. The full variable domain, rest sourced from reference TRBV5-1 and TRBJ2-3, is KAGVTQTPRYLIKTRGQQVTLSCSPISGHRSVSWYQQTPGQGLQFLFEYFSETQRNKGNFPGRFSGRQFSNSRSEMNVSTLELGDSALYLCASSLGGSGGLDTQYFGPGTRLTVL.

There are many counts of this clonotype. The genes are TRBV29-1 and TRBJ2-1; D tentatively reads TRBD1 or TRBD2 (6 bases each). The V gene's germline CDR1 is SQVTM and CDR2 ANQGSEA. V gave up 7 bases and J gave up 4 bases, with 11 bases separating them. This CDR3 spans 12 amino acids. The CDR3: CSGRGGYNEQFF. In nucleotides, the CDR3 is TGCAGCGGGAGAGGGGGGTACAATGAGCAGTTCTTC.

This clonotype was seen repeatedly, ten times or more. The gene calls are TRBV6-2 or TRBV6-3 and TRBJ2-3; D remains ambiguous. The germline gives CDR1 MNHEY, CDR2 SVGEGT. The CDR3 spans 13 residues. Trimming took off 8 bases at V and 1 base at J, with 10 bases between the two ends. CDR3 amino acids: CASGLRGTDTQYF. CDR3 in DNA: TGTGCCAGCGGCCTACGGGGCACAGATACGCAGTATTTT.

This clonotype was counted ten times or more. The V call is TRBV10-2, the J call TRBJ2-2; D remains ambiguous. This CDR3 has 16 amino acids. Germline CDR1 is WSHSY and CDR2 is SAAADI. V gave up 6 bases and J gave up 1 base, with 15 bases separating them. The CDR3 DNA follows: TGCGCCAGCAGGGCACCCGGACCGATGAACACCGGGGAGCTGTTTTTT. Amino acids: CASRAPGPMNTGELFF.

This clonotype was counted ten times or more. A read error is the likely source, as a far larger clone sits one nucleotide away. Written as DNA, the CDR3 is TGTGCCAGCAGCTTCGACAATGAGCAGTTCTTC. Translating it yields CASSFDNEQFF. The chain is built from TRBV7-9 and TRBJ2-1; D is unresolved. The CDR3 runs 11 residues. Trimming pared 3 bases from V and 5 bases from J, leaving 2 bases between. From germline, CDR1 is SEHNR and CDR2 FQNEAQ (reference sequence).

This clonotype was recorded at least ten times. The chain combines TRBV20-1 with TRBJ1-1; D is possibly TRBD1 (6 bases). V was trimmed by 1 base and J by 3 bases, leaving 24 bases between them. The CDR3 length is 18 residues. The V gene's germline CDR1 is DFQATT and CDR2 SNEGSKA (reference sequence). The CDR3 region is CSARGRPVGGKGDTEAFF. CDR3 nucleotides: TGCAGTGCTAGAGGAAGGCCGGTGGGAGGTAAGGGGGACACTGAAGCTTTCTTT.

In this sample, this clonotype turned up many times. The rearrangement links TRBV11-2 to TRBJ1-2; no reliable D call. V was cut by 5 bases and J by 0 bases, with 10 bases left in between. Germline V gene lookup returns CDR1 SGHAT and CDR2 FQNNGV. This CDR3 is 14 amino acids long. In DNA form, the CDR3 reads TGTGCCAGCAGCCCATTACCCGCTAACTATGGCTACACCTTC. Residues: CASSPLPANYGYTF.

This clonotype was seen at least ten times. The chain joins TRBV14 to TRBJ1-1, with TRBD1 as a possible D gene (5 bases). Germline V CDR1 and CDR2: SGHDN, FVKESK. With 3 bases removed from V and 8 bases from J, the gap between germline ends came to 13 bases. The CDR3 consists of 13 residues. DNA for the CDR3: TGTGCCAGCAGCCACAGAGGGGCGAGGGAAGCTTTCTTT. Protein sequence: CASSHRGAREAFF.